This is a list of T cell receptor beta chains from one sample in a study of cytomegalovirus exposure and HLA in healthy donors. The method was immunoSEQ multiplex PCR; TCRdb's version includes in-frame clones alone and lacks a portion of them. The data contain 120,000 to 150,000 clones, 60% to 80% of them singletons. Sequenced input: PBMCs. These receptors came from a woman in her twenties or thirties in good health and CMV-seronegative. Both conserved end residues are part of each CDR3. A D gene is named only where the DNA matches it firmly. Not every row has a clone size; where given, it reads once, few, many or a size class.

d_call	clone_size	v_call	j_call	cdr3_nt	cdr3_aa
TRBD1	.	TRBV10-3	TRBJ2-1	TGTGCCATCAGTGAGTCGAATCAGGGGGCGACCAATGAGCAGTTCTTC	CAISESNQGATNEQFF
TRBD1	.	TRBV25-1	TRBJ2-7	TGTGCCAGCAGTGAATGGGAACCAAGACAGGGGATGCGAGACGAGCAGTACTTC	CASSEWEPRQGMRDEQYF
TRBD1	.	TRBV7-2	TRBJ1-2	TGTGCCAGCAGCCAAACAGGGGCAGCCTTCTATGGCTACACCTTC	CASSQTGAAFYGYTF
.	.	TRBV28	TRBJ2-1	TGTGCCAGCAGTTTAGATATGAGCTCCTACAATGAGCAGTTCTTC	CASSLDMSSYNEQFF
.	.	TRBV11-2	TRBJ2-1	TGTGCCAGCAGCCTACAGGTAGGAGATGATGAGCAGTTCTTC	CASSLQVGDDEQFF
TRBD2	.	TRBV5-1	TRBJ2-5	TGCGCCAGCAGCTTTCTAGCGGGGTCTCAAGAGACCCAGTACTTC	CASSFLAGSQETQYF
TRBD1	.	TRBV4-2	TRBJ2-1	TGTGCCAGCAGCCAGCCCACAGGGGGCCACAATGAGCAGTTCTTC	CASSQPTGGHNEQFF
.	.	TRBV6-1	TRBJ2-7	TGTGCCAGCGCCCGGGACACATTCGAGCAGTACTTC	CASARDTFEQYF
TRBD2	.	TRBV7-3	TRBJ2-2	TGTGCCAGCAGCCCCAGGACTAGCGGGATTAACGGGGAGCTGTTTTTT	CASSPRTSGINGELFF
.	few	TRBV30	TRBJ1-3	TGTGCCTGGAGTTCACGGGGTCATCGCACCATATATTTT	CAWSSRGHRTIYF
.	.	TRBV5-8	TRBJ2-3	TGTGCCACCTCCGACTACCATAGCACAGATACGCAGTATTTT	CATSDYHSTDTQYF
TRBD1	.	TRBV2	TRBJ1-2	TGTGCCAGCGAACGGGACAGGAACGGGTATGGCTACACCTTC	CASERDRNGYGYTF
.	.	TRBV5-1	TRBJ2-3	TGCGCCAGCAGCAGAGGCACAGATACGCAGTATTTT	CASSRGTDTQYF
TRBD1	.	TRBV6-1	TRBJ1-4	TGTGCCAGCAGTGAAGGCACCGGGACAGGGGGCCATGAAAAACTGTTTTTT	CASSEGTGTGGHEKLFF
.	.	TRBV6-1	TRBJ1-6	TGTGCCAGCACCCCGCAGGGTGCGAAGCTATCACCCCTCCACTTT	CASTPQGAKLSPLHF
.	.	TRBV28	TRBJ1-5	TGTGCCAGCAGTTTCGGCAGGGTCGGAAGCAATCAGCCCCAGCATTTT	CASSFGRVGSNQPQHF
TRBD2	.	TRBV2	TRBJ2-1	TGTGCCAGCAGTCCAACGGGGACTAGCGGAGGATACAATGAGCAGTTCTTC	CASSPTGTSGGYNEQFF
.	.	TRBV6-5	TRBJ2-4	TGTGCCAGCATTGCGAAAAACATTCAGTACTTC	CASIAKNIQYF
TRBD2	few	TRBV28	TRBJ2-3	TGTGCCAGCAGTCTGCTAGCGGAAAGTGTGAATACGCAGTATTTT	CASSLLAESVNTQYF
TRBD1	once	TRBV6-5	TRBJ2-7	TGTGCCAGCAGTCGGTCCGGGACAGGGATTAACGAGCAGTACTTC	CASSRSGTGINEQYF
.	.	TRBV5-1	TRBJ2-5	TGCGCCAGCAGCCCCACGGGGAGCCAAGAGACCCAGTACTTC	CASSPTGSQETQYF
.	.	TRBV11-3	TRBJ2-1	TGTGCCAGCAGCTTCGACCTCCGGGACAATGAGCAGTTCTTC	CASSFDLRDNEQFF
TRBD2	few	TRBV7-2	TRBJ2-3	TGTGCCAGCAGCTTCGGGACTAGCGGGAGCACAGATACGCAGTATTTT	CASSFGTSGSTDTQYF
TRBD2	.	TRBV7-2	TRBJ2-5	TGTGCCAGCAGCTTAGGGTTAGCGGGGGAACAACAGACCCAGTACTTC	CASSLGLAGEQQTQYF
.	few	TRBV5-1	TRBJ2-7	TGCGCCAGCAGCTTGGTGGGTAGCGGTACATACTACGAGCAGTACTTC	CASSLVGSGTYYEQYF
.	few	TRBV25-1	TRBJ2-7	TGTGCCAGCAGTGAATTGGGCGAGGCGGGGTTCTACGAGCAGTACTTC	CASSELGEAGFYEQYF
.	.	TRBV7-2	TRBJ2-5	TGTGCCAGCAGCTTAGCTCCCCAGCAAGAGACCCAGTACTTC	CASSLAPQQETQYF
.	.	TRBV30	TRBJ1-5	TGTGCCTGGAGTGTACAAGAGGGGGATTATCAGCCCCAGCATTTT	CAWSVQEGDYQPQHF
.	.	TRBV5-4	TRBJ1-6	TGTGCCAGCAGCTCGCCGATGGCAGGGGCGGATTCACCCCTCCACTTT	CASSSPMAGADSPLHF
.	few	TRBV5-1	TRBJ2-2	TGCGCCAGCAGCTTGGATCGGACCGGGGAGCTGTTTTTT	CASSLDRTGELFF
TRBD2	.	TRBV19	TRBJ2-3	TGTGCCAGTAGCCTGGAGGCGGGAGGGCCCGGGGGAGATACGCAGTATTTT	CASSLEAGGPGGDTQYF
.	.	TRBV4-1	TRBJ2-1	TGCGCCAGCAGCCCCCCGCTTACAACATACAATGAGCAGTTCTTC	CASSPPLTTYNEQFF
TRBD1	.	TRBV6-1	TRBJ1-1	TGTGCCAGCAGTGGCTCAGGGGGCGCGGACACTGAAGCTTTCTTT	CASSGSGGADTEAFF
.	.	TRBV28	TRBJ1-1	TGTGCCAGCAGTGGACTGGGCTTGGCGGTCGCTTTCTTT	CASSGLGLAVAFF
.	.	TRBV7-2	TRBJ2-1	TGTGCCAGCAGCTTAGTTGTAAGGGGCGATGAGCAGTTCTTC	CASSLVVRGDEQFF
TRBD2	.	TRBV7-2	TRBJ2-1	TGTGCCAGCAGCTTAGGACTAGCGGGGGGGTACAATGAGCAGTTCTTC	CASSLGLAGGYNEQFF
.	.	TRBV2	TRBJ2-7	TGTGCCAGCAGTAGTGCCTCCTACGAGCAGTACTTC	CASSSASYEQYF
.	.	TRBV19	TRBJ1-5	TGTGCCAGTAGTAACCCCCCGGCAGGGTCGGAGCCCCAGCATTTT	CASSNPPAGSEPQHF
.	.	TRBV6-6	TRBJ2-3	TGTGCCAGCAGCTACTCGACTTATAACGATACGCAGTATTTT	CASSYSTYNDTQYF
TRBD2	.	TRBV6-4	TRBJ2-1	TGTGCCGGCAGTCTGACTAGCGGGGGGGCCAGTGAGCAGTTCTTC	CAGSLTSGGASEQFF
.	.	TRBV7-9	TRBJ1-5	TGTGCCAGCAGCCGCGGCGGGGCCTCGCTCAATCAGCCCCAGCATTTT	CASSRGGASLNQPQHF
TRBD1	few	TRBV7-2	TRBJ1-3	TGTGCCAGCAGCTCAGGACAGGGGCAAAACACCATATATTTT	CASSSGQGQNTIYF
TRBD1	.	TRBV7-9	TRBJ1-2	TGTGCCAGCAGCTTAGCGTCGACAAGGGGGCGAGCTGACTATGGCTACACCTTC	CASSLASTRGRADYGYTF
.	.	TRBV18	TRBJ2-1	TGTGCCAGCTCACCAACCCCACCCGGTGAGCAGTTCTTC	CASSPTPPGEQFF
TRBD2	.	TRBV7-2	TRBJ2-1	TGTGCCAGCAGCGTCCGAGGGACTAGCGAGGACAATGAGCAGTTCTTC	CASSVRGTSEDNEQFF
TRBD1	.	TRBV7-3	TRBJ1-1	TGTGCCAGCAGCATCACAGGGGGGGTCGGCACTGAAGCTTTCTTT	CASSITGGVGTEAFF
.	few	TRBV5-1	TRBJ1-1	TGCGCCAGCAGACAGAATCTACAGAGGAACACTGAAGCTTTCTTT	CASRQNLQRNTEAFF
TRBD2	few	TRBV5-1	TRBJ2-3	TGCGCCAGCAGCGCACTAGCGGGGGGCCACCGCACAGATACGCAGTATTTT	CASSALAGGHRTDTQYF
TRBD2	.	TRBV7-3	TRBJ2-1	TGTGCCAGCAGCTTAGCTGCGGGGACTAGTTACAATGAGCAGTTCTTC	CASSLAAGTSYNEQFF
.	.	TRBV5-1	TRBJ2-2	TGCGCCAGCAGCCCCCAGGGGCGCGTCACCGGGGAGCTGTTTTTT	CASSPQGRVTGELFF
TRBD1	.	TRBV4-2	TRBJ1-5	TGTGCCAGCAGCCACGACAGGGGGAAAGATCAGCCCCAGCATTTT	CASSHDRGKDQPQHF
.	.	TRBV18	TRBJ1-2	TGTGCCAGCTCACTAATCACGGGGGGCGAAGGCTACACCTTC	CASSLITGGEGYTF
TRBD1	.	TRBV28	TRBJ2-7	TGTGCCAGCAGGCTGGGACAGGGGGTGTACGAGCAGTACTTC	CASRLGQGVYEQYF
TRBD1	.	TRBV5-8	TRBJ1-2	TGTGCCAGCAGCCGGGGACAGGGGGCGCACGGCTACACCTTC	CASSRGQGAHGYTF
.	.	TRBV10-2	TRBJ2-2	TGCGCCAGCAGGCTTCGACAGAACACCGGGGAGCTGTTTTTT	CASRLRQNTGELFF